What follows is one T cell receptor beta chain and its context. This sample is part of a study of blood T cell repertoires in COVID-19. As for the study in general: The United States, Italy and Spain were the sources of the acute and convalescent COVID-19 samples. PBMCs, B-cell-depleted T cells, or T cells provided the cDNA or gDNA that made up the material.

Cohort placement rested on clinical history that participants reported themselves. Germline CDR1 is SGHDT and CDR2 is YYEEEE. The CDR3 sequence is 14 residues long. V gave up 4 bases and J gave up 4 bases; unmatched junction bases: 5. Per the authors' pipeline: Quantification of nucleated cells was approximated via reference gene primer amplification. Clones were sequenced by immunoSEQ multiplex PCR, and TCRdb holds only the in-frame ones, with some missing. V, J and clone size are those of that table, while D and trimming were read from the DNA. The profile shows some 490,000 clones, approximately 91% of them singletons.

The TCR originated in a woman aged 55-70 years who had recovered from COVID-19. The rearrangement uses TRBV5-6 and TRBJ1-2, with TRBD1 identical over 9 bases. Input material: PBMCs or T cells enriched from blood (not recorded which). The CDR3 region is CASSPTGGAYGYTF. CDR3 bases: TGTGCCAGCAGCCCCACAGGGGGCGCCTATGGCTACACCTTC.